This T cell receptor beta chain came from a study of T-cell memory formation after mild COVID-19 (dated by TCRdb to 2020 to 2022). With regard to the full study: TCR sequence clusters from the two donors were largely donor specific. In two donors, T-cell clones that expanded and contracted after mild COVID-19 were tracked by sequencing TCRalpha and TCRbeta repertoires over time. Two young, previously healthy adult volunteers, one female and one male, were included in the cohort. The investigation overall reported the following: Some responding clones were detected in pre-infection memory, suggesting pre-existing cross-reactive memory T cells joined the SARS-CoV-2 response. SARS-CoV-2 specificity of the second-wave clones peaking on day 37 was not confirmed. Balanced CD4/CD8 phenotypes were observed for clones contracting from day 15 to 85, whereas a bias towards CD4+ was observed for a second wave of clones expanding from day 15 to 37. The study included only a couple of mild cases, and larger cohorts that include severe cases with pre-infection samples were judged to be necessary. Contracting CD4+ clones were located mainly in the CM and EM memory subsets, whereas CD8+ clones were found to be enriched in EMRA.

The sequencing machine was an Illumina NovaSeq 6000. TCRalpha and TCRbeta cDNA libraries were constructed by 5'RACE with constant-segment primers, with sample barcodes and unique molecular identifiers being introduced. Trizol reagent was used to extract RNA from every sample. The libraries were amplified in two PCR steps, and the second step added a second sample barcode and Illumina TruSeq adapters. The libraries were sequenced on an Illumina NovaSeq using 2 x 150 bp paired-end reads. Per the original workflow: Reads were demultiplexed and collapsed into UMI-guided consensus sequences with migec v1.2.7. With mixcr v2.1.11, UMI consensuses were aligned to TRA and TRB V and J templates and assembled into clonotypes. Clonotypes were classified as expanded or contracted when called significant by both edgeR and NoisET, with noise models trained on biological replicates. For edgeR calls, the cutoffs were a false discovery rate-adjusted p below 0.01 and a log2 fold-change threshold of 1. As an exploratory analysis of dynamics, max-normalized trajectories of the 1000 most abundant clonotypes were examined with PCA combined with hierarchical clustering. Separately sequenced CD4+ and CD8+ repertoires were used to assign the CD4 or CD8 phenotype of responding clones. Through fastp at Q25 and MiXCR, TCRdb rebuilt clones from the public reads, retaining in-frame beta chains. Rows merge per CDR3 protein into single entries with the most common DNA and genes. The authors' filters were not applied to this entry. The sample has roughly 190,000 distinct CDR3 sequences on record, approximately 10% of them singletons. Around 2.9% of the sample rests with the top ten.

This clonotype was recorded many times. This clone's antigen is unknown. One base away there is no much larger clone; base qualities are not given. PBMCs were isolated by Ficoll-Paque density gradient centrifugation. Trimming removed 0 bases from V and 5 bases from J; the gene matches leave 1 base unexplained. CDR1 and CDR2 were assigned from the germline V gene as SGHRS and YFSETQ. The CDR3 holds 13 amino acids from the cysteine to the valine. Of the read, only the CDR3 DNA is kept; its 39 bases are in frame from base 1. The sequence is built from TRBV5-1 and TRBJ2-7; 8 of the junction bases match TRBD1. Sequencing was carried out using PBMCs or a T cell subset sorted from them (not recorded which). This receptor was taken from a man aged 18 to 29 who had mild COVID-19 (a few samples of this study predate the infection). The sample titles of this study are shuffled in the database, so cell type and time point are left out; the donor was told from shared clones. The base sequence is TGCGCCAGCAGCTTGGACAGGGGGAACGAGCAGTACGTC. Translated, this is CASSLDRGNEQYV.